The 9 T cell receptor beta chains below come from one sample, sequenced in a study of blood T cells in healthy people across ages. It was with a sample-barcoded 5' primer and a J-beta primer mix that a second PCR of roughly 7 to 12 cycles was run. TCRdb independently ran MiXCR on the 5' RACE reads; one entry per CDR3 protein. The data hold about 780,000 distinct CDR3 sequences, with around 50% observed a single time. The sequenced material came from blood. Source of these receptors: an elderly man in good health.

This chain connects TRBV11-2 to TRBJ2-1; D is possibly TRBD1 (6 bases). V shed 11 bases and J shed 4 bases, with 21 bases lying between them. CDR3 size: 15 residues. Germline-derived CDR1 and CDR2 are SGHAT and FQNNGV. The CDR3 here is CAGAPGHGTYNEQFF. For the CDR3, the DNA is TGTGCCGGGGCACCGGGACACGGGACGTACAATGAGCAGTTCTTC.

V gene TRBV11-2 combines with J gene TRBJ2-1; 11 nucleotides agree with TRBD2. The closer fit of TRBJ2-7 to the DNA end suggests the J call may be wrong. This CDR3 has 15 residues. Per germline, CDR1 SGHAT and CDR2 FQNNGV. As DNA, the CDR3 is TGTGCCAGCAGCTCGGGACTAGCGGCTTACAATGAGCAGTACTTC. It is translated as CASSSGLAAYNEQYF.

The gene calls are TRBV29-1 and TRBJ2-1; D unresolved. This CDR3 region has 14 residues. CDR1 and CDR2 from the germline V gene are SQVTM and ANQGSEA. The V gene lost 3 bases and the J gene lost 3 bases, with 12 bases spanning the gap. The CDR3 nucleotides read TGCAGCGTTGATACCGGCGATCACTACAATGAGCAGTTCTTC. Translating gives CSVDTGDHYNEQFF.

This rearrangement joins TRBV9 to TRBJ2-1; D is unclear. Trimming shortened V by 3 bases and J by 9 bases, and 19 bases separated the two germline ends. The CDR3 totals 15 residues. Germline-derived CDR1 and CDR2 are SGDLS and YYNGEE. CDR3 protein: CASSGPMSSSAEQFF. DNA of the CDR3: TGTGCCAGCAGCGGGCCCATGAGTAGTTCAGCTGAGCAGTTCTTC.

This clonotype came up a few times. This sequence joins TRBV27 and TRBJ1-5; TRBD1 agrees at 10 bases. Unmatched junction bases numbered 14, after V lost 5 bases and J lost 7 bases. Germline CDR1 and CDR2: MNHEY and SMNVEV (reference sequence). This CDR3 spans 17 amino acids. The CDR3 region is CASSPRAGTGVLQPQHF. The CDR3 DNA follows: TGTGCCAGCAGTCCGAGAGCCGGGACAGGGGTTCTCCAGCCCCAGCATTTT.

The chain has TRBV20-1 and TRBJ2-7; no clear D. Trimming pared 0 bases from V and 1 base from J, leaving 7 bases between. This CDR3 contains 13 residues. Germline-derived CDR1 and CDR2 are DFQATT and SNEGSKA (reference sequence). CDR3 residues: CSARDAVSYEQYF. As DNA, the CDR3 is TGCAGTGCTAGAGATGCGGTTTCCTACGAGCAGTACTTC.

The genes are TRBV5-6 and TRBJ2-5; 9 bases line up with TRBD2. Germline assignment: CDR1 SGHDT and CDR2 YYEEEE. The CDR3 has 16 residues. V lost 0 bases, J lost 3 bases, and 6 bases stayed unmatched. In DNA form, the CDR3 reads TGTGCCAGCAGCTTGGGGCTAGCGGGGTCAGAAGAGACCCAGTACTTC. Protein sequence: CASSLGLAGSEETQYF.

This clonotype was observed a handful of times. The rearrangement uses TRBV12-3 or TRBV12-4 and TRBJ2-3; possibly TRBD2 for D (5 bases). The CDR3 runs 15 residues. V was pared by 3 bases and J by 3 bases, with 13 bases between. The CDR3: CASSLWLAGTDTQYF. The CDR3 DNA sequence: TGTGCCAGCAGTTTGTGGCTAGCTGGTACAGATACGCAGTATTTT.

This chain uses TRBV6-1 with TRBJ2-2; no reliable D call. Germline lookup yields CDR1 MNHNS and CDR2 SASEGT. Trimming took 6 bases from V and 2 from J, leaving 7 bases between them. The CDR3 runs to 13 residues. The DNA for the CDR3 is TGTGCCAGCAGCATAGAAAACACCGGGGAGCTGTTTTTT. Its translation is CASSIENTGELFF.